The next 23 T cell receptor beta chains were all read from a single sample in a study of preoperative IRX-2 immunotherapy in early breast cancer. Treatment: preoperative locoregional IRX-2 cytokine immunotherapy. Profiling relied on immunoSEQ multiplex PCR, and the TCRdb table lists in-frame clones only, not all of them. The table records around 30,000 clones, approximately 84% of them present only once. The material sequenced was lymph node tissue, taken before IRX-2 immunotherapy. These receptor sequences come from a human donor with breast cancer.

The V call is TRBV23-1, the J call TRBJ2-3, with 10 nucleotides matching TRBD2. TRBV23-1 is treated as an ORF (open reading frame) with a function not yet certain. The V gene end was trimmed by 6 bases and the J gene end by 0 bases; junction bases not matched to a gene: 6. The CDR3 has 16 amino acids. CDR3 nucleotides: TGCGCCAGCAGGGATCTAGCGGGGGCTAGCACAGATACGCAGTATTTT. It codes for CASRDLAGASTDTQYF.

CDR3 nucleotides: TGTGCCAGCCGTCAGGGGAGGATCTTAGATACGCAGTATTTT. Translation gives CASRQGRILDTQYF. The V gene is TRBV18, the J gene TRBJ2-3, with D possibly called TRBD1 or TRBD2 (6 bases each). V dropped 8 bases and J dropped 5 bases, with 17 bases sitting between them. This CDR3 contains 14 residues. Germline V gene lookup returns CDR1 KGHSH and CDR2 LQKENI. The full variable domain, its missing parts supplied by reference TRBV18 and TRBJ2-3, is NAGVMQNPRHLVRRRGQEARLRCSPMKGHSHVYWYRQLPEEGLKFMVYLQKENIIDESGMPKERFSAEFPKEGPSILRIQQVVRGDSAAYFCASRQGRILDTQYFGPGTRLTVL.

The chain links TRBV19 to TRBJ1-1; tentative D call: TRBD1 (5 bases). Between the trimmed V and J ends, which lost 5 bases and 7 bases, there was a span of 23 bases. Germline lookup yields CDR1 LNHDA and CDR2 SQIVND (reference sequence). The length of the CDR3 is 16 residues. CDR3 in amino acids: CASSDGGRQNFVEAFF. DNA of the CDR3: TGTGCCAGTAGTGATGGGGGTCGGCAGAACTTTGTTGAAGCTTTCTTT.

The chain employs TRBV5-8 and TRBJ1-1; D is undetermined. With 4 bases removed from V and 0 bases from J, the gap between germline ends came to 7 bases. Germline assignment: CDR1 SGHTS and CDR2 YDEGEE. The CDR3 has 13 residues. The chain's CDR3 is CASSVKLNTEAFF. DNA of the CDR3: TGTGCCAGCAGCGTGAAGCTGAACACTGAAGCTTTCTTT.

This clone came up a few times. The CDR3 DNA follows: TGTGCCAGCAGCGCCCAGCGGTTGGGTAGCGGGGGACCCTACAATGAGCAGTTCTTC. Translated, it gives CASSAQRLGSGGPYNEQFF. The chain joins TRBV11-3 to TRBJ2-1, with TRBD2 matching over 9 bases. There are 19 residues in the CDR3. Germline V lookup: CDR1 SGHNT, CDR2 YENEEA. V gave up 5 bases and J gave up 2 bases; unmatched junction bases: 16.

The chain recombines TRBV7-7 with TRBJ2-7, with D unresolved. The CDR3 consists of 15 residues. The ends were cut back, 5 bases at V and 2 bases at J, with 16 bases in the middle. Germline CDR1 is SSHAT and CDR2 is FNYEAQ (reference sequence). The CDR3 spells CASSQGTDGPYEQYF. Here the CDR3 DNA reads TGTGCCAGCAGCCAAGGTACGGACGGCCCCTACGAGCAGTACTTC.

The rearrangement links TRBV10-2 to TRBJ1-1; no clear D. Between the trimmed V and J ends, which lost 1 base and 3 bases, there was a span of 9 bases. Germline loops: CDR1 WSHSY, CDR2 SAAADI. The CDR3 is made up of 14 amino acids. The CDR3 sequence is CASSEYDTYTEAFF. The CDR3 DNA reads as TGCGCCAGCAGTGAGTATGACACTTACACTGAAGCTTTCTTT.

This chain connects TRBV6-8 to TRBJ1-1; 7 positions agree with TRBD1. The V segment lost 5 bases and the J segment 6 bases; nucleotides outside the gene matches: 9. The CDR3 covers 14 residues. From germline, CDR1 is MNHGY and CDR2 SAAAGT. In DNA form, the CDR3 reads TGTGCCAGCAGTCTGAGGATGGGACAGCCTGAAGCTTTCTTT. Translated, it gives CASSLRMGQPEAFF.

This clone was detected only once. The CDR3 DNA sequence: TGTGCCAGCAGTTCCGACAGTCCAAGCTCTGGAAACACCATATATTTT. Amino acids: CASSSDSPSSGNTIYF. The gene calls are TRBV6-8 and TRBJ1-3; D perhaps matches TRBD1 (5 bases). This CDR3 comprises 16 residues. From germline, CDR1 is MNHGY and CDR2 SAAAGT. Trimming removed 4 bases at V and 0 bases at J, with 13 bases between.

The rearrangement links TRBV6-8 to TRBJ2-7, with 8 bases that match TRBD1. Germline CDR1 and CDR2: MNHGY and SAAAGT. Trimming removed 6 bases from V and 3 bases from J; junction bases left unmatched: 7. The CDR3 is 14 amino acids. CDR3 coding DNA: TGTGCCAGCAGGGGAAAGACAGGGGTCTACGAGCAGTACTTC. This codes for CASRGKTGVYEQYF.

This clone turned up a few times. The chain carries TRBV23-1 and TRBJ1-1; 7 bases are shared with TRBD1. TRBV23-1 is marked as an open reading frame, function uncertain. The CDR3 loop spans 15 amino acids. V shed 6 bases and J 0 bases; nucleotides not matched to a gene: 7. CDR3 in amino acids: CASSQGGFMNTEAFF. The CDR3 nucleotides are TGCGCCAGCAGCCAAGGGGGCTTCATGAACACTGAAGCTTTCTTT.

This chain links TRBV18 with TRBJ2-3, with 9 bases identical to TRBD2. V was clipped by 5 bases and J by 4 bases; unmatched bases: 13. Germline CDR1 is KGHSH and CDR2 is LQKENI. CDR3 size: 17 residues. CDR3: CASSTQSPAGGPDTQYF. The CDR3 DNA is TGTGCCAGCTCAACTCAATCCCCAGCGGGGGGCCCAGATACGCAGTATTTT.

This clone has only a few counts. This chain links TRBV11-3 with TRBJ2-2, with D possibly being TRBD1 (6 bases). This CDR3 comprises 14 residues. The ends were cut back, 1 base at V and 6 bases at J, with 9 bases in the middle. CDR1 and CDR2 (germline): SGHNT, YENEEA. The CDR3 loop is CASSLGGLAGELFF. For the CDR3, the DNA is TGTGCCAGCAGCTTAGGGGGGCTAGCCGGGGAGCTGTTTTTT.

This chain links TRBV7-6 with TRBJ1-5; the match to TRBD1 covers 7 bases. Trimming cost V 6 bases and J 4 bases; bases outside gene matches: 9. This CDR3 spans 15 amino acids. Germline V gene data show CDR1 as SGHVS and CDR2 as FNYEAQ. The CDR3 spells CASSQSRDRNQPQHF. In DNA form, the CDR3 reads TGTGCCAGCAGTCAGAGCCGGGACAGAAATCAGCCCCAGCATTTT.

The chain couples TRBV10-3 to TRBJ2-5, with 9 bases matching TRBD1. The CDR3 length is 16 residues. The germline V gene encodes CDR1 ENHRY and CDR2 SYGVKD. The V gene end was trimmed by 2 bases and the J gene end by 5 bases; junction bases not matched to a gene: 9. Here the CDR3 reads CAISEARDRAGETQYF. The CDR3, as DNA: TGTGCCATCAGTGAGGCACGGGACAGGGCGGGGGAGACCCAGTACTTC.

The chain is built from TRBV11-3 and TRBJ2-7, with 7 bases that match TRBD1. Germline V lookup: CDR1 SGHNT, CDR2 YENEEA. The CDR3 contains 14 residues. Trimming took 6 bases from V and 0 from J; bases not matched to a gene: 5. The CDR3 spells CASRPRDSSYEQYF. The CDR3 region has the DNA TGTGCCAGCAGACCCAGGGACAGCTCCTACGAGCAGTACTTC.

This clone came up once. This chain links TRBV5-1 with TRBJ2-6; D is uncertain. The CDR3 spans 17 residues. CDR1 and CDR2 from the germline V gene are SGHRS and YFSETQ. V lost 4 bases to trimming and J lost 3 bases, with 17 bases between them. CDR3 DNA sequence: TGCGCCAGCAGCCCCGGCAGCGCTTTAGGTGGGGCCAACGTCCTGACTTTC. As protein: CASSPGSALGGANVLTF.

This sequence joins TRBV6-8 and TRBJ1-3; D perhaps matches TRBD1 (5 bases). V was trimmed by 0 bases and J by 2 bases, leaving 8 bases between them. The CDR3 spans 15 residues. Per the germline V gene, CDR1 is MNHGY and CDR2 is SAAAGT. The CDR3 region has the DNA TGTGCCAGCAGTTACTCCCCAGGGCCTGGAAACACCATATATTTT. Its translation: CASSYSPGPGNTIYF.

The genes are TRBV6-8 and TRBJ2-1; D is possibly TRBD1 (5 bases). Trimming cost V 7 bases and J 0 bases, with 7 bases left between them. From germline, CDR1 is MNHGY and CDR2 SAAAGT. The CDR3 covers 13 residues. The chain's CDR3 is CASTRGSYNEQFF. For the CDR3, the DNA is TGTGCCAGCACAAGGGGCTCCTACAATGAGCAGTTCTTC.

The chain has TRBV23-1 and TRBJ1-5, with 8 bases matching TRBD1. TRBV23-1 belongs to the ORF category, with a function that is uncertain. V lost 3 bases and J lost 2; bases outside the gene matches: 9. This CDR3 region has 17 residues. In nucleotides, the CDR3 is TGCGCCAGCAGTCACCCCGGACAGGGAGAGGGCAATCAGCCCCAGCATTTT. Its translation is CASSHPGQGEGNQPQHF.

The CDR3 DNA follows: TGTGCCAGCAGTGGGGGACAGGGAACAGATACGCAGTATTTT. As protein: CASSGGQGTDTQYF. J is TRBJ2-3 and V is TRBV6-8; 9 bases are a match to TRBD1. The germline gives CDR1 MNHGY, CDR2 SAAAGT. The CDR3 runs 14 residues. V shed 5 bases and J 3 bases; nucleotides not matched to a gene: 3.

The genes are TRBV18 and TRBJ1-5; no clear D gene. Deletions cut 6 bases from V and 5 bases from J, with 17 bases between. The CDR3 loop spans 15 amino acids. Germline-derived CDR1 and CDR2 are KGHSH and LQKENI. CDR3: CASSLGPGPYQPQHF. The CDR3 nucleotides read TGTGCCAGCTCTCTCGGCCCGGGTCCCTATCAGCCCCAGCATTTT.

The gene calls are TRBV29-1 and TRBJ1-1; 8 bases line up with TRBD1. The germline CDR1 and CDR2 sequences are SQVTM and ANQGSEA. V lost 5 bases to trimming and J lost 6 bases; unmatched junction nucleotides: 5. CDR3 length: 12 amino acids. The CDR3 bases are TGCAGCGTTTTGCGGGGACAGGCTGAAGCTTTCTTT. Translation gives CSVLRGQAEAFF. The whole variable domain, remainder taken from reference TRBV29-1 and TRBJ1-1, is SAVISQKPSRDICQRGTSLTIQCQVDSQVTMMFWYRQQPGQSLTLIATANQGSEATYESGFVIDKFPISRPNLTFSTLTVSNMSPEDSSIYLCSVLRGQAEAFFGQGTRLTVV.